This T cell receptor (beta chain) was found in a study of lymphopenia after photon versus proton radiotherapy. Study observations and caveats: Post-nadir TCR diversity decline inversely tracked overall survival among those who died. Post-nadir diversity loss with photons came from oligoclonal expansion, particularly CD8+ Temra cells.

Libraries were prepared by immunoSEQ multiplex PCR; TCRdb keeps only in-frame clonotypes and omits some of them. The sample holds about 18,000 clones, approximately 92% seen once. Per the germline V gene, CDR1 is MGHRA and CDR2 is YSYEKL. The ends lost 0 bases at V and 3 bases at J; junction bases unmatched: 8. The CDR3 totals 17 residues. This clone is a singleton in its sample. What it binds is unknown. The gene calls are TRBV4-1 and TRBJ1-5; 7 bases align to TRBD1. The receptor was derived from a woman aged 40 to 50 with cholangiocarcinoma. The sequenced sample was peripheral blood, obtained from a patient treated with photon-based radiotherapy. This CDR3 reads CASSQDGTAEINQPQHF. Written as DNA, the CDR3 is TGCGCCAGCAGCCAAGATGGGACAGCGGAGATCAATCAGCCCCAGCATTTT.